Each of the 27 T cell receptor beta chains below was sequenced from the same sample in a study of blood T cells in healthy people across ages. Through a sample-barcoded 5' primer and a J-beta primer mix, a second PCR was run for roughly 6 to 12 cycles. TCRdb reprocessed the 5' RACE reads with MiXCR, giving one entry per CDR3 protein. The repertoire holds 800,000 to 1,300,000 distinct CDR3 sequences, with less than 25% as singletons. These same data were also listed under a study on T cells of mothers and their children.

The source material was blood. These receptors were collected from a girl aged 2-10 years in good health.

This clonotype was counted only a few times. CDR3 amino acids: CSAEVAGGGDEQFF. The CDR3 bases are TGCAGTGCTGAAGTAGCGGGGGGTGGGGATGAGCAGTTCTTC. The chain links TRBV20-1 to TRBJ2-1, with TRBD2 identical over 10 bases. The V and J ends lost 5 bases and 8 bases, in that order; junction bases with no gene match: 9. Germline-derived CDR1 and CDR2 are DFQATT and SNEGSKA (reference sequence). This CDR3 has 14 amino acids.

This sequence joins TRBV10-3 and TRBJ2-1, with D possibly matching TRBD2 (5 bases). V was trimmed by 0 bases and J by 3 bases, leaving 12 bases between them. CDR1 is ENHRY and CDR2 is SYGVKD in the germline V gene. The CDR3 totals 16 residues. As DNA, the CDR3 is TGTGCCATCAGTGAGTCGAGTGACTACCACTACAATGAGCAGTTCTTC. This gives the protein CAISESSDYHYNEQFF.

This clonotype occurred a few times. The V call is TRBV20-1, the J call TRBJ2-5; TRBD2 aligns across 12 bases. Germline loops: CDR1 DFQATT, CDR2 SNEGSKA (reference sequence). Germline trimming cut 1 base from V and 5 bases from J; bases unmatched to any gene: 5. This CDR3 is built from 15 residues. CDR3 DNA sequence: TGCAGTGCTAGAGGGACTAGCGGGAAGGATGAGACCCAGTACTTC. Protein sequence: CSARGTSGKDETQYF.

The chain employs TRBV12-3 or TRBV12-4 and TRBJ1-2; TRBD1 matches 8 bases. Losses at the gene ends were 3 bases for V and 14 bases for J; bases not matched to a gene: 8. This CDR3 is built from 12 residues. CDR3 nucleotide sequence: TGTGCCAGCAGTTTGGGGGACAGGCCCGAAACCTTC. It yields the protein CASSLGDRPETF.

This clonotype has more than one count but fewer than ten. V and J are TRBV2 and TRBJ1-4, with D uncertain. Per the germline V gene, CDR1 is SNHLY and CDR2 is FYNNEI. V was shortened by 6 bases and J by 8 bases, with 16 bases between the two germline ends. The CDR3 totals 14 residues. The CDR3: CASRAEKKGEKLFF. CDR3 DNA sequence: TGTGCCAGCAGGGCTGAAAAAAAAGGAGAAAAACTGTTTTTT.

The rearrangement joins TRBV7-3 to TRBJ1-1, with 8 bases lining up with TRBD1. Trimming took 5 bases from V and 8 from J; bases not matched to a gene: 4. Germline lookup yields CDR1 SGHTA and CDR2 FQGTGA. The CDR3 is 12 amino acids. The CDR3 DNA reads as TGTGCCAGCAGCGCGAGGACAGGGGAAGCTTTCTTT. This encodes CASSARTGEAFF.

This clonotype was detected only a few times. The J gene is TRBJ2-7, the V gene TRBV29-1; D call uncertain. Germline loops: CDR1 SQVTM, CDR2 ANQGSEA. V lost 6 bases and J lost 0, with 6 bases in between. CDR3 size: 11 residues. The CDR3 region is CSVYSSYEQYF. The CDR3 coding sequence is TGCAGCGTGTATAGCTCCTACGAGCAGTACTTC.

The rearrangement joins TRBV7-2 to TRBJ2-5; D call uncertain. This CDR3 is 13 amino acids long. The V end was cut by 6 bases, the J end by 5 bases, with 13 bases between. In germline, CDR1 is SGHTA, CDR2 FQGNSA. The CDR3 nucleotides are TGTGCCAGCAGGTCGGATCCGAGGGAGACCCAGTACTTC. This translates into CASRSDPRETQYF.

The chain links TRBV10-3 to TRBJ2-7, with D perhaps given as TRBD1 or TRBD2 (5 bases each). The CDR3 covers 15 residues. The V end was cut by 3 bases, the J end by 1 base, with 13 bases between. CDR1 is ENHRY, CDR2 SYGVKD, per germline. As DNA, the CDR3 is TGTGCCATCAGTGACTCGCCGGGACCTTCCTACGAGCAGTACTTC. Translated, it gives CAISDSPGPSYEQYF.

Only a few counts were recorded for this clonotype. Written as DNA, the CDR3 is TGCAGTGCAAACAGCGGGAGATCATACAATGAGCAGTTCTTC. This encodes CSANSGRSYNEQFF. The rearrangement links TRBV20-1 to TRBJ2-5, with 8 bases matching TRBD2. TRBJ2-1 matches the DNA end more closely, so the J call is doubtful. This CDR3 contains 14 residues. Germline V gene data show CDR1 as DFQATT and CDR2 as SNEGSKA (reference sequence).

The rearrangement joins TRBV7-2 to TRBJ2-7; D possibly corresponds to TRBD1 (6 bases). CDR1 SGHTA and CDR2 FQGNSA come from the germline V gene. The CDR3 loop spans 16 amino acids. The V end lost 5 bases, the J end lost 8 bases, and 25 bases lay between the germline ends. CDR3 bases: TGTGCCAGCAGCAGAAGGACAGAAGAAAAAGTTACGAAGCAGTACTTC. It codes for CASSRRTEEKVTKQYF.

The table lists this clonotype with a few counts. The chain carries TRBV20-1 and TRBJ2-1; D ambiguous. In germline, CDR1 is DFQATT, CDR2 SNEGSKA (reference sequence). CDR3 length: 13 amino acids. Trimming pared 7 bases from V and 6 bases from J, leaving 16 bases between. The CDR3 is CSGVLVESNEQFF. For the CDR3, the DNA is TGCAGTGGTGTCTTAGTAGAGTCCAATGAGCAGTTCTTC.

The V call is TRBV28, the J call TRBJ2-5; 8 nucleotides agree with TRBD2. Trimming removed 0 bases from V and 5 bases from J; junction bases left unmatched: 11. CDR1 MDHEN and CDR2 SYDVKM come from the germline V gene. The CDR3 is 17 residues long. The CDR3 bases are TGTGCCAGCAGTTTATGGGCGGGAGAGCGGGAGCGGGAGACCCAGTACTTC. It encodes CASSLWAGERERETQYF. Based on the CDR3 plus reference TRBV28 and TRBJ2-5, the full variable domain is DVKVTQSSRYLVKRTGEKVFLECVQDMDHENMFWYRQDPGLGLRLIYFSYDVKMKEKGDIPEGYSVSREKKERFSLILESASTNQTSMYLCASSLWAGERERETQYFGPGTRLLVL.

This clonotype was seen only a few times. The chain recombines TRBV6-1 with TRBJ2-3, with 8 bases aligning to TRBD2. This CDR3 is 16 amino acids long. CDR1 MNHNS and CDR2 SASEGT come from the germline V gene. Trimming removed 2 bases from V and 3 bases from J; junction bases left unmatched: 7. DNA of the CDR3: TGTGCCAGCAGTGAATGGCTAGCGGGCCAAACAGATACGCAGTATTTT. It codes for CASSEWLAGQTDTQYF.

CDR3 sequence: CSAWYDGELFF. In DNA, the CDR3 is TGCAGTGCATGGTACGACGGGGAGCTGTTTTTT. The chain employs TRBV20-1 and TRBJ2-2; no reliable D call. Looked up from germline, CDR1 is DFQATT and CDR2 is SNEGSKA (reference sequence). Trimming took off 6 bases at V and 7 bases at J, with 9 bases between the two ends. This CDR3 comprises 11 residues.

Only a few counts were recorded for this clonotype. The rearrangement uses TRBV28 and TRBJ2-3; maybe TRBD2 (6 bases). The CDR3 loop spans 17 amino acids. The germline CDR1 and CDR2 sequences are MDHEN and SYDVKM. V lost 7 bases, J lost 0 bases, and 20 bases lay in between. The chain's CDR3 is CASTLRGSGPSTDTQYF. The CDR3 coding sequence is TGTGCCAGCACCCTTAGGGGTAGCGGACCTAGCACAGATACGCAGTATTTT.

In this sample, this clonotype turned up a few times. J is TRBJ1-2 and V is TRBV6-5; D may be TRBD1 (6 bases). Trimming stripped 1 base from V and 7 bases from J, with 10 bases between. The CDR3 totals 13 residues. Germline CDR1 MNHEY, CDR2 SVGAGI. This CDR3 is CASSYLGAGGYTF. In nucleotides, the CDR3 is TGTGCCAGCAGTTACTTGGGGGCGGGTGGCTACACCTTC.

The chain employs TRBV6-2 or TRBV6-3 and TRBJ2-5, with D possibly being TRBD2 (7 bases). The J call is uncertain, as TRBJ2-7 better fits the DNA end. CDR1 is MNHEY and CDR2 is SVGEGT in the germline V gene. This CDR3 has 11 residues. CDR3 DNA sequence: TGTGCCAGCTACAGGGAGGGCGAGCAGTACTTC. Translating gives CASYREGEQYF.

V is TRBV29-1 and J is TRBJ2-5; D uncertain. V was cut by 0 bases and J by 6 bases, with 11 bases left in between. The CDR3 loop spans 13 amino acids. Germline values: CDR1 SQVTM, CDR2 ANQGSEA. The CDR3 loop is CSVEDRYKKTQYF. The CDR3 bases are TGCAGCGTTGAAGACAGATATAAAAAGACCCAGTACTTC.

This chain joins TRBV6-1 and TRBJ2-7; D not certain. The CDR3 consists of 13 residues. The V end was cut by 3 bases, the J end by 0 bases, with 6 bases between. Germline V gene sequence: CDR1 MNHNS, CDR2 SASEGT. The CDR3 bases are TGTGCCAGCAGTGAGGCAAGCTCCTACGAGCAGTACTTC. This encodes CASSEASSYEQYF.

J is TRBJ1-2 and V is TRBV6-2 or TRBV6-3; D may be TRBD1 (6 bases). The CDR3 has 17 amino acids. V gave up 2 bases and J gave up 4 bases, with 20 bases separating them. Germline V CDR1 and CDR2: MNHEY, SVGEGT. CDR3 in amino acids: CASSYGDMPSVFYGYTF. The CDR3 bases are TGTGCCAGCAGTTACGGGGACATGCCGTCCGTTTTCTATGGCTACACCTTC.

The sample holds a few counts of this clonotype. V and J are TRBV29-1 and TRBJ2-5, with 8 bases lining up with TRBD2. The J call may not be correct, given that the DNA end is closer to TRBJ2-7. Germline loops: CDR1 SQVTM, CDR2 ANQGSEA. The CDR3 is made up of 13 amino acids. The CDR3 loop is CSVAGVGYYEQYF. The CDR3 DNA reads as TGCAGCGTAGCGGGAGTTGGGTACTACGAGCAGTACTTC.

The chain uses TRBV29-1 and TRBJ2-1, with D unclear. Trimming stripped 3 bases from V and 0 bases from J, with 9 bases between. The CDR3 runs to 14 residues. Germline CDR1 is SQVTM and CDR2 is ANQGSEA. Here the CDR3 reads CSVEFRSSYNEQFF. The CDR3 bases are TGCAGCGTTGAGTTCAGGTCCTCCTACAATGAGCAGTTCTTC.

For this clonotype: One junction end does not reproduce the germline sequence, and a read error may be involved. The chain is built from TRBV24-1 and TRBJ2-7; D remains ambiguous. The CDR3 has 13 residues. From germline, CDR1 is KGHDR and CDR2 SFDVKD. CDR3 in DNA: TGTGCCGCCAGTGATTCATACAGCTACGAGCAGTACTTC. Translation: CAASDSYSYEQYF.

Notes on this clonotype: This likely comes from a read error, as the CDR3 has no conserved phenylalanine or tryptophan at its end. The J gene is TRBJ2-3, the V gene TRBV12-3 or TRBV12-4; the D is unclear. Trimming removed 1 base at V and 4 bases at J, with 6 bases between. CDR3 length: 13 amino acids. This CDR3 is CASSLGTPDTQYL. CDR3 DNA: TGTGCCAGCAGTTTAGGGACCCCAGATACGCAGTATCTT.

In this sample, this clonotype turned up a few times. The rearrangement joins TRBV29-1 to TRBJ2-7; the D gene is possibly TRBD2 (5 bases). CDR1 and CDR2 (germline): SQVTM, ANQGSEA. The V gene lost 2 bases and the J gene lost 11 bases, with 10 bases spanning the gap. The CDR3 is 10 amino acids. The CDR3 nucleotides are TGCAGCGTTGAACTGGGGAGCAAGTACTTC. This codes for CSVELGSKYF.

V usage is TRBV20-1 and J usage is TRBJ2-3; 14 positions agree with TRBD2. This CDR3 contains 17 residues. The ends lost 3 bases at V and 2 bases at J; junction bases unmatched: 7. Germline V gene data show CDR1 as DFQATT and CDR2 as SNEGSKA (reference sequence). The CDR3 region is CSASPGLAGDITDTQYF. The CDR3 region has the DNA TGCAGTGCTAGCCCGGGACTAGCGGGAGACATCACAGATACGCAGTATTTT.